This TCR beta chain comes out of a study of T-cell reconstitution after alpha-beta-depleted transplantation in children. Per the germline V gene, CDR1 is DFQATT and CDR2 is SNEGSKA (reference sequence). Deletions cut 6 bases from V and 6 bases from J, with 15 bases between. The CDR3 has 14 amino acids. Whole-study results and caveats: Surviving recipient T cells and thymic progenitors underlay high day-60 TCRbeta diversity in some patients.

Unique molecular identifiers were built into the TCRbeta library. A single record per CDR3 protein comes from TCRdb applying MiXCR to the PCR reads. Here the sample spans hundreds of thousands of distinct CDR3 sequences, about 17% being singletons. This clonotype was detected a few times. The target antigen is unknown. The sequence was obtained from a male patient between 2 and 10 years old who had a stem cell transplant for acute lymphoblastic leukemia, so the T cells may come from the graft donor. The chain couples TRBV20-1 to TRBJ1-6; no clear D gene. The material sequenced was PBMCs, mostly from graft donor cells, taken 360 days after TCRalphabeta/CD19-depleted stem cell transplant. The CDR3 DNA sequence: TGCAGTGCCAAACGACCTCCGATTAATTCACCCCTCCACTTT. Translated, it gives CSAKRPPINSPLHF.